The clone carrying this T cell receptor beta chain was detected once. With a far larger clone one base away, a read error is the likely cause. Time point: after trial treatment. Treatment noted: LDRT plus nivolumab, ipilimumab, low-dose cyclophosphamide and aspirin (RACIN trial). Low-dose radiotherapy and low-dose cyclophosphamide, together with aspirin, ipilimumab and nivolumab, were given to donors. The length of the CDR3 is 16 residues. J gave up 7 bases and V 4 bases, and 14 bases lay outside the gene matches. Germline CDR1 is SGHTS and CDR2 is YDEGEE. This record belongs to a study of low-dose radiotherapy and immunotherapy resistance in tumors. The overall study: Patients took aspirin 300 mg by mouth once daily. This continued for four cycles, starting on cycle 1 day 1.

TRAV- and TRBV-specific primers were used for first-strand cDNA, which covered alpha and beta chains. The PCR that amplified TCRs ran for 20 cycles, relying on a constant-region primer and a V-primer adapter. One entry per CDR3 protein, called by TCRdb with MiXCR from the reads. The sample has some 46,000 distinct CDR3 sequences, 25% to 30% seen once. This material consisted of PBMCs, taken after low-dose radiotherapy plus immunotherapy. The TCR comes from a male donor with prostate cancer. The rearrangement links TRBV5-8 to TRBJ1-1; 9 positions agree with TRBD1. CDR3 sequence (DNA): TGTGCCAGCAGCCCCTCGCCGACAGGGGGTACGGGTGAAGCTTTCTTT. Encoded protein: CASSPSPTGGTGEAFF.